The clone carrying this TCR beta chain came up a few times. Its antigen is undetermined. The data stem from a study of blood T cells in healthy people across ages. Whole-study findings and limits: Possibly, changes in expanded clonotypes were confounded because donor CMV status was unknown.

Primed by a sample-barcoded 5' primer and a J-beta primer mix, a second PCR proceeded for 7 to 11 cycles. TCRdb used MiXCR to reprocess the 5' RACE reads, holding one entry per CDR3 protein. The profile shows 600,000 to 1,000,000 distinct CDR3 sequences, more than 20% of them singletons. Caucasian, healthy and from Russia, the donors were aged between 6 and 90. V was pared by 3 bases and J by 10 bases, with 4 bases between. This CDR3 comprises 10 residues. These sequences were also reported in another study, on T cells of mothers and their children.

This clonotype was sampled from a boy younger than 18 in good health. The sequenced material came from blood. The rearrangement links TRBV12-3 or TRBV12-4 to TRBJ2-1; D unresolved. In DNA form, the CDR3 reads TGTGCCAGCAGTTTGCAGGAGCAGTTCTTC. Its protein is CASSLQEQFF.